The next 26 T cell receptor beta chains were all read from a single sample in a study of identical twins. A single record per CDR3 protein comes from TCRdb applying MiXCR to the 5' RACE reads. Counted here are roughly 240,000 distinct CDR3 sequences, roughly 7% occurring once; the ten biggest clones make up roughly 3.9%. The same specimen was also included in a second study, on yellow fever vaccine responses in identical twins.

Sample: memory (CD45RO+) T cells sorted from blood. Receptors were obtained from a woman aged 18-29 years in good health.

This clonotype occurred many times. V usage is TRBV4-1 and J usage is TRBJ2-1; 9 bases match TRBD1. Germline lookup yields CDR1 MGHRA and CDR2 YSYEKL. V shed 5 bases, J shed 4 bases, and the junction held 6 bases outside the gene matches. The CDR3 length is 15 residues. CDR3 loop: CASSSGTGTYNEQFF. CDR3 sequence (DNA): TGCGCCAGCAGCTCCGGGACAGGGACTTACAATGAGCAGTTCTTC.

The V gene is TRBV10-1, the J gene TRBJ2-1; TRBD2 is a possible D gene (6 bases). In germline, CDR1 is WNHNN, CDR2 SYGVQD (reference sequence). V was cut by 5 bases and J by 8 bases, with 7 bases left in between. The CDR3 length is 11 residues. CDR3 in DNA: TGCGCCAGCAGTTGGGGGGATGAGCAGTTCTTC. This codes for CASSWGDEQFF.

The sample holds many counts of this clonotype. This sequence joins TRBV29-1 and TRBJ2-3; a weak D match, TRBD1 (6 bases). Germline V gene sequence: CDR1 SQVTM, CDR2 ANQGSEA. V gave up 6 bases and J gave up 1 base, with 11 bases separating them. The CDR3 has 13 amino acids. CDR3 amino acids: CSVSRGGTDTQYF. The CDR3 bases are TGCAGCGTCTCCAGGGGTGGCACAGATACGCAGTATTTT.

V gene TRBV25-1 combines with J gene TRBJ2-3; possibly TRBD1 or TRBD2 for D (6 bases each). The V and J ends lost 1 base and 2 bases respectively, with 10 bases between them. This CDR3 region has 15 residues. CDR1 MGHDK and CDR2 SYGVNS come from the germline V gene. The CDR3 region is CASSEWGALTDTQYF. The CDR3 bases are TGTGCCAGCAGTGAATGGGGGGCGCTCACAGATACGCAGTATTTT.

This clonotype has a single count. This sequence joins TRBV20-1 and TRBJ2-1; D gene uncertain. The CDR3 length is 16 residues. Germline V gene lookup returns CDR1 DFQATT and CDR2 SNEGSKA (reference sequence). Between the trimmed V and J ends, which lost 4 bases and 0 bases, there was a span of 16 bases. CDR3 nucleotide sequence: TGCAGTGCTAATCCGCCATTGGGGAACTCCTACAATGAGCAGTTCTTC. Translating gives CSANPPLGNSYNEQFF.

This clonotype was picked up a small number of times. The chain couples TRBV10-3 to TRBJ2-2; D is perhaps TRBD2 (5 bases). The CDR3 loop spans 14 amino acids. Germline V gene sequence: CDR1 ENHRY, CDR2 SYGVKD. The ends were cut back, 4 bases at V and 1 base at J, with 7 bases in the middle. The CDR3 here is CAISGRGNTGELFF. The CDR3 region has the DNA TGTGCCATCAGTGGCCGGGGGAACACCGGGGAGCTGTTTTTT.

This clonotype was observed many times. This chain uses TRBV11-2 with TRBJ2-7; TRBD1 might be the D (6 bases). The CDR3 has 13 residues. Trimming removed 5 bases from V and 5 bases from J, with 13 bases in between. Germline assignment: CDR1 SGHAT and CDR2 FQNNGV. As DNA, the CDR3 is TGTGCCAGCAGCCACTCCCAGGGGAACGAGCAGTACGTC. It specifies CASSHSQGNEQYV.

CDR3 loop: CSGSGGKGPLHF. CDR3 nucleotide sequence: TGCAGTGGATCGGGAGGGAAAGGCCCCCTCCACTTT. This rearrangement joins TRBV20-1 to TRBJ1-6, with unresolved D. Between the trimmed V and J ends, which lost 7 bases and 13 bases, there was a span of 17 bases. The CDR3 sequence is 12 residues long. Germline lookup yields CDR1 DFQATT and CDR2 SNEGSKA (reference sequence).

V usage is TRBV5-1 and J usage is TRBJ2-3; 7 bases agree with TRBD2. Per the germline V gene, CDR1 is SGHRS and CDR2 is YFSETQ. The CDR3 is 14 residues long. After removal of 5 bases from V and 2 bases from J, the junction contained 5 bases not matched to a gene. CDR3 residues: CASRRDYPTDTQYF. The CDR3 nucleotides are TGCGCCAGCAGAAGGGACTACCCCACAGATACGCAGTATTTT.

The chain has TRBV2 and TRBJ2-2; D not resolved. The germline CDR1 and CDR2 sequences are SNHLY and FYNNEI. This CDR3 spans 15 amino acids. Trimming took 1 base from V and 5 from J, leaving 11 bases between them. DNA of the CDR3: TGTGCCAGCAGTGAAGGTGGTGTAAGAACCGGGGAGCTGTTTTTT. Its translation: CASSEGGVRTGELFF.

This clonotype was seen repeatedly, ten times or more. The rearrangement uses TRBV10-2 and TRBJ1-1, with unresolved D. Looked up from germline, CDR1 is WSHSY and CDR2 is SAAADI. The CDR3 runs to 14 residues. Between the trimmed V and J ends, which lost 6 bases and 2 bases, there was a span of 13 bases. The CDR3 bases are TGCGCCAGCAGAGCTGAGGTTGTCAACACTGAAGCTTTCTTT. It encodes CASRAEVVNTEAFF.

In its sample, this clonotype was seen many times. The chain uses TRBV4-1 and TRBJ1-2; 9 bases are shared with TRBD1. Germline V lookup: CDR1 MGHRA, CDR2 YSYEKL. J lost 1 base, V lost 7 bases, and 4 bases had no gene match. The CDR3 totals 14 residues. The CDR3 sequence: CASKWTGDNYGYTF. The CDR3 region has the DNA TGCGCCAGCAAATGGACAGGGGATAACTATGGCTACACCTTC.

Ten or more counts support this clonotype. The gene calls are TRBV5-1 and TRBJ2-7; 8 nucleotides agree with TRBD1. This CDR3 contains 14 residues. V shed 2 bases, J shed 3 bases, and the junction held 4 bases outside the gene matches. Germline-derived CDR1 and CDR2 are SGHRS and YFSETQ. The CDR3 spells CASSLLDRDYEQYF. The CDR3 nucleotides are TGCGCCAGCAGCTTATTGGACAGGGACTACGAGCAGTACTTC.

In its sample, this clonotype was seen many times. The rearrangement links TRBV28 to TRBJ1-2; 7 positions match TRBD1. In germline, CDR1 is MDHEN, CDR2 SYDVKM. This CDR3 has 15 amino acids. J lost 0 bases, V lost 5 bases, and 6 bases had no gene match. The CDR3 region is CASSLPGGANYGYTF. The CDR3 DNA is TGTGCCAGCAGTCTTCCAGGGGGAGCTAACTATGGCTACACCTTC.

This clonotype was picked up a small number of times. The V and J genes are TRBV5-5 and TRBJ2-2, with 7 bases identical to TRBD1. There are 15 residues in the CDR3. V shed 0 bases, J shed 6 bases, and the junction held 5 bases outside the gene matches. Looked up from germline, CDR1 is SGHKS and CDR2 is YYEKEE (reference sequence). The CDR3 DNA reads TGTGCCAGCAGCTTGGCCGACAGGGTGTCCGGGGAGCTGTTTTTT. Protein: CASSLADRVSGELFF. Complete variable domain (other parts from reference TRBV5-5 and TRBJ2-2): DAGVTQSPTHLIKTRGQQVTLRCSPISGHKSVSWYQQVLGQGPQFIFQYYEKEERGRGNFPDRFSARQFPNYSSELNVNALLLGDSALYLCASSLADRVSGELFFGEGSRLTVL.

This clonotype was seen only a few times. The gene calls are TRBV11-2 and TRBJ1-1, with D unresolved. The V gene lost 4 bases and the J gene lost 0 bases, with 9 bases spanning the gap. The CDR3 length is 14 residues. Per the germline V gene, CDR1 is SGHAT and CDR2 is FQNNGV. CDR3 DNA: TGTGCCAGCAGCTCGGGGATGATGAACACTGAAGCTTTCTTT. Protein sequence: CASSSGMMNTEAFF.

This clonotype was detected a few times. V usage is TRBV29-1 and J usage is TRBJ2-7, with D hard to call. The V gene lost 5 bases and the J gene lost 6 bases, with 17 bases spanning the gap. CDR1 and CDR2 from the germline V gene are SQVTM and ANQGSEA. The length of the CDR3 is 13 residues. CDR3 loop: CSVYTLVSPEQYF. DNA for the CDR3: TGCAGCGTTTATACCCTAGTCTCTCCCGAGCAGTACTTC.

The chain combines TRBV7-9 with TRBJ2-7; 13 bases agree with TRBD2. The V segment lost 5 bases and the J segment 5 bases; nucleotides outside the gene matches: 6. The CDR3 sequence is 15 residues long. CDR1 is SEHNR and CDR2 is FQNEAQ in the germline V gene (reference sequence). CDR3 bases: TGTGCCAGCAGCCGGGGGGGACTAGCGGGAAACGAGCAGTACTTC. It encodes CASSRGGLAGNEQYF.

This clonotype was seen repeatedly, ten times or more. The chain's CDR3 is CASSQSLAGAGEQFF. CDR3 bases: TGTGCCAGCAGCCAAAGTCTAGCGGGAGCCGGTGAGCAGTTCTTC. The J gene is TRBJ2-1, the V gene TRBV14; 10 positions agree with TRBD2. The germline gives CDR1 SGHDN, CDR2 FVKESK. This CDR3 has 15 amino acids. V gave up 2 bases and J gave up 9 bases; unmatched junction bases: 7. Variable domain in full (rest from reference TRBV14 and TRBJ2-1): EAGVTQFPSHSVIEKGQTVTLRCDPISGHDNLYWYRRVMGKEIKFLLHFVKESKQDESGMPNNRFLAERTGGTYSTLKVQPAELEDSGVYFCASSQSLAGAGEQFFGPGTRLTVL.

This clonotype was counted ten times or more. The chain recombines TRBV5-1 with TRBJ2-1; 11 bases match TRBD2. With 0 bases clipped from V and 7 bases from J, the junction kept 6 bases outside the gene matches. The CDR3 totals 16 residues. From germline, CDR1 is SGHRS and CDR2 YFSETQ. The CDR3 loop reads CASSLATSGSLNEQFF. CDR3 nucleotide sequence: TGCGCCAGCAGCTTGGCCACTAGCGGGAGTTTAAATGAGCAGTTCTTC. Full variable domain (missing parts from reference TRBV5-1 and TRBJ2-1): KAGVTQTPRYLIKTRGQQVTLSCSPISGHRSVSWYQQTPGQGLQFLFEYFSETQRNKGNFPGRFSGRQFSNSRSEMNVSTLELGDSALYLCASSLATSGSLNEQFFGPGTRLTVL.

At least ten counts were recorded for this clonotype. The chain uses TRBV9 and TRBJ2-7; D is ambiguous. The CDR3 has 15 amino acids. Germline-derived CDR1 and CDR2 are SGDLS and YYNGEE. Trimming shortened V by 4 bases and J by 1 base, and 15 bases separated the two germline ends. The CDR3 nucleotides read TGTGCCAGCAGCCCCACCCAGGTAGCATCCTACGAGCAGTACTTC. The encoded protein is CASSPTQVASYEQYF.

There are a few counts of this clonotype. The genes are TRBV7-2 and TRBJ2-7, with 13 bases that match TRBD2. With V trimmed by 7 bases and J by 3 bases, 9 bases remained unmatched. CDR3 size: 16 residues. Looked up from germline, CDR1 is SGHTA and CDR2 is FQGNSA. For the CDR3, the DNA is TGTGCCAGCACCGGGACTAGCGGGGAAAAAGGCTACGAGCAGTACTTC. It specifies CASTGTSGEKGYEQYF. The full variable domain, in which reference TRBV7-2 and TRBJ2-7 provide the parts outside the CDR3, is GAGVSQSPSNKVTEKGKDVELRCDPISGHTALYWYRQSLGQGLEFLIYFQGNSAPDKSGLPSDRFSAERTGGSVSTLTIQRTQQEDSAVYLCASTGTSGEKGYEQYFGPGTRLTVT.

This clonotype was counted at least ten times. V gene TRBV6-5 combines with J gene TRBJ2-3; TRBD2 aligns across 7 bases. This CDR3 spans 15 amino acids. CDR1 MNHEY and CDR2 SVGAGI come from the germline V gene. After removal of 2 bases from V and 2 bases from J, the junction contained 4 bases not matched to a gene. This chain's CDR3 is CASSYQGLSTDTQYF. For the CDR3, the DNA is TGTGCCAGCAGTTACCAGGGACTATCCACAGATACGCAGTATTTT.

This clonotype was seen many times. V and J are TRBV6-2 or TRBV6-3 and TRBJ2-1; 10 bases match TRBD2. J gave up 6 bases and V 6 bases, and 17 bases lay outside the gene matches. CDR3 length: 18 residues. CDR1 is MNHEY, CDR2 SVGEGT, per germline. CDR3 sequence reads: CASRTLAGEKEARNEQFF. The DNA for the CDR3 is TGTGCCAGCAGAACCCTAGCGGGGGAAAAGGAGGCACGCAATGAGCAGTTCTTC.

This chain joins TRBV14 and TRBJ2-7, with a weak D call TRBD2 (6 bases). This CDR3 comprises 13 residues. Germline V gene data show CDR1 as SGHDN and CDR2 as FVKESK. Trimming cost V 1 base and J 8 bases, with 12 bases left between them. The CDR3 DNA is TGTGCCAGCAGCCAAGTCTCCCTAGCGCAGCAGTACTTC. Protein product: CASSQVSLAQQYF. The full variable domain, with the rest looked up from reference TRBV14 and TRBJ2-7, is EAGVTQFPSHSVIEKGQTVTLRCDPISGHDNLYWYRRVMGKEIKFLLHFVKESKQDESGMPNNRFLAERTGGTYSTLKVQPAELEDSGVYFCASSQVSLAQQYFGPGTRLTVT.

V gene TRBV6-1 combines with J gene TRBJ2-7, with 15 bases fitting TRBD2. The J segment lost 5 bases and the V segment lost 6 bases, leaving 5 bases of the junction unmatched. This CDR3 spans 15 amino acids. Per the germline V gene, CDR1 is MNHNS and CDR2 is SASEGT. CDR3 DNA: TGTGCCAGCAGGAGGACTAGCGGGGGGGCCCACGAGCAGTACGTC. Translated, it gives CASRRTSGGAHEQYV.